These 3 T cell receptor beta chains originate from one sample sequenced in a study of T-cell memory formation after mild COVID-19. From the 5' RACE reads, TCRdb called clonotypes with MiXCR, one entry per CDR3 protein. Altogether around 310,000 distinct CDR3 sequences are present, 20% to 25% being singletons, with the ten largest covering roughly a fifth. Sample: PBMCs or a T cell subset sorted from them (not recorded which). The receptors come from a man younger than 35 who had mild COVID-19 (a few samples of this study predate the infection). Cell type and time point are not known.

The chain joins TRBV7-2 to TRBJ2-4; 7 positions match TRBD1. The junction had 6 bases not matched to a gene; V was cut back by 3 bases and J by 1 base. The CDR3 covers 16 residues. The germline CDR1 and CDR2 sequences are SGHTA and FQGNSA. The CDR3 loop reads CASSLGYRGAKNIQYF. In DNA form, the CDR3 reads TGTGCCAGCAGCTTGGGTTACAGGGGTGCCAAAAACATTCAGTACTTC.

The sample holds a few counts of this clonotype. CDR3 sequence (DNA): TGTGCCAGCAGCTTGCGTAGCGGGGGATCAACAGATACGCAGTATTTT. Amino acids: CASSLRSGGSTDTQYF. The chain employs TRBV11-2 and TRBJ2-3; 9 bases line up with TRBD2. The length of the CDR3 is 16 residues. V trimming: 3 bases; J trimming: 3 bases; junction bases outside the gene matches: 7. CDR1 and CDR2 from the germline V gene are SGHAT and FQNNGV.

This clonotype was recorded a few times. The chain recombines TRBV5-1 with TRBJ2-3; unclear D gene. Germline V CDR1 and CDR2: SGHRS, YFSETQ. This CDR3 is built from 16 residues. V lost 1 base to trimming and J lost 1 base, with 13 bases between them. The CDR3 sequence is CASSLSPGSGTDTQYF. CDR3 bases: TGCGCCAGCAGCTTGTCTCCGGGCTCTGGCACAGATACGCAGTATTTT.